This record looks at one T cell receptor (beta chain) sequence and its context. The sample is drawn from a study of T cell responses to AZD1222 COVID-19 vaccine. Repertoires were generated with immunoSEQ multiplex PCR, while TCRdb's copy carries only in-frame clones and drops some. The sample shows some 150,000 clones, roughly 93% of them seen only once. Germline loops: CDR1 MDHEN, CDR2 SYDVKM. This CDR3 is 14 amino acids long. V was cut by 0 bases and J by 0 bases, with 3 bases left in between. This sample comprised peripheral blood, obtained on day 0 of AZD1222 vaccination. This chain connects TRBV28 to TRBJ2-1; D unclear. The source of this sequence is an adult in good health. CDR3 bases: TGTGCCAGCAGTTTATGGGGCTCCTACAATGAGCAGTTCTTC. It codes for CASSLWGSYNEQFF.